This T cell receptor (beta chain) came from a study of shared clonotypes between healthy human individuals. Overall study results and limits: It was anticipated that sequencing depth would influence how many clonotypes donors shared.

The germline V gene encodes CDR1 SNHLY and CDR2 FYNNEI. V dropped 3 bases and J dropped 1; count of bases not matched to a gene: 0. This CDR3 has 13 amino acids. The authors sequenced unsorted PBMC DNA on ten immunoSEQ deep assay plates. Profiled with immunoSEQ multiplex PCR; TCRdb holds only in-frame clones, not every one. The sample has hundreds of thousands of clones; about three quarters are singletons. Concerning this clone: What it binds is not known.

Sequenced: PBMCs. The V call is TRBV2, the J call TRBJ2-7, with TRBD2 matching 7 bases. This receptor was taken from a woman in her forties in good health. Some clones in this sample may be carry-over from other donors' samples. The CDR3 sequence: CASSDGGSYEQYF. CDR3 in DNA: TGTGCCAGCAGTGACGGGGGGTCCTACGAGCAGTACTTC.